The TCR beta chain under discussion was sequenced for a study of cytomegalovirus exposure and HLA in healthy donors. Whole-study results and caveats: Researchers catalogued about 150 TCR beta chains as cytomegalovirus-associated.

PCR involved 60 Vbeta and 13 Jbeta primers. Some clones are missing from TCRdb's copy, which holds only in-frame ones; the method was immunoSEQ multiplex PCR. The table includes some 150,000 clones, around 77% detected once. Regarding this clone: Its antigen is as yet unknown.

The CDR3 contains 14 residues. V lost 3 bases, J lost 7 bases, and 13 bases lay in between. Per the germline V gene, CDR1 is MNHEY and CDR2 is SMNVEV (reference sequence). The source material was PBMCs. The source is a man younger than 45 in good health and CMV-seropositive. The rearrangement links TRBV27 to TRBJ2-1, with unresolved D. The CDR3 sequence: CASSFRQMANEQFF. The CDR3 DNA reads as TGTGCCAGCAGTTTCCGCCAGATGGCAAATGAGCAGTTCTTC.